The 13 T cell receptor beta chains below were found in one sample sequenced in a study of T cell clusters in autoimmune cytopenias. TRB amplification used around 270 ng of peripheral blood genomic DNA. TRB rearrangements were amplified by touch-down multiplex PCR with mixed TRB-A/B primers. Using the multiplex PCR reads, TCRdb records one entry per CDR3 protein without DNA. This sample's clone table lists about 2,000 distinct CDR3 sequences. This sample also belongs to another study, concerning T cell repertoires in aging, cancer and after chemotherapy.

Input material: peripheral blood. These receptor sequences come from a human donor in good health.

This clonotype is called medium-sized based on its frequency. This chain's CDR3 is CATSDFRGQGPQETQYF. V and J are TRBV24-1 and TRBJ2-5; no DNA is available, so the TRBD1 call from TCRdb remains unchecked. The CDR3 is 17 residues long. The germline gives CDR1 KGHDR, CDR2 SFDVKD.

The chain joins TRBV7-6 to TRBJ2-7; TCRdb outputs TRBD2, but without DNA this stays unchecked. Germline V gene sequence: CDR1 SGHVS, CDR2 FNYEAQ. The CDR3 spans 14 residues. CDR3 region: CASSLGGPAGEQYF. The variable domain in full, completed from reference TRBV7-6 and TRBJ2-7, reads GAGVSQSPRYKVTKRGQDVALRCDPISGHVSLYWYRQALGQGPEFLTYFNYEAQQDKSGLPNDRFSAERPEGSISTLTIQRTEQRDSAMYRCASSLGGPAGEQYFGPGTRLTVT.

Considering frequency, this clonotype is medium-sized. V is TRBV12-3 or TRBV12-4 and J is TRBJ2-2; TCRdb returns TRBD2, unconfirmable since there is no DNA. The CDR3 spans 14 residues. CDR3 sequence reads: CASTPGLVGGELFF.

This clonotype is deemed medium-sized (0.01 to 0.1%) by its frequency. The chain carries TRBV4-3 and TRBJ2-1; TCRdb's D call, TRBD2, is unchecked because there is no DNA. CDR3 length: 17 residues. The V gene's germline CDR1 is LGHNA and CDR2 YSLEER. CDR3 region: CASSQASMAGRHNEQFF.

This clonotype counts as medium-sized (0.01 to 0.1%) by frequency. The chain has TRBV5-5 and TRBJ2-7; TCRdb outputs TRBD1, but without DNA this stays unchecked. Germline V gene lookup returns CDR1 SGHKS and CDR2 YYEKEE (reference sequence). The length of the CDR3 is 15 residues. The CDR3 sequence is CASSPPGQGARGQYF.

This clonotype is identified as medium-sized from frequency. The chain employs TRBV24-1 and TRBJ2-7. Germline CDR1 reads KGHDR; CDR2 reads SFDVKD. CDR3 length: 11 residues. The CDR3 loop reads CATSDLHEQYF.

Its frequency marks this clonotype as medium-sized. The V and J genes are TRBV5-6 and TRBJ1-2; TCRdb's D call, TRBD1, is unchecked because there is no DNA. Looked up from germline, CDR1 is SGHDT and CDR2 is YYEEEE. The CDR3 is made up of 14 amino acids. CDR3 residues: CASSFSGVSGGYTF.

In terms of frequency, this clonotype is large (0.1 to 1%). The rearrangement joins TRBV29-1 to TRBJ1-2; TCRdb indicates TRBD1, and absent DNA this call remains unverified. Germline V CDR1 and CDR2: SQVTM, ANQGSEA. This CDR3 is 14 amino acids long. CDR3 amino acids: CSATSDRKYYGYTF.

This CDR3 is CASSLRPDGYTF. This rearrangement joins TRBV28 to TRBJ1-2. This CDR3 contains 12 residues. CDR1 is MDHEN, CDR2 SYDVKM, per germline.

This clonotype registers large by frequency. V and J are TRBV11-1 and TRBJ2-1; TCRdb lists TRBD2, though no DNA is available to test this call. The CDR3 consists of 16 residues. Germline-derived CDR1 and CDR2 are SGHAT and FQDESV (reference sequence). The CDR3 sequence is CASSLGVGGGSTGQFF.

This clonotype ranks as large (0.1 to 1%) in terms of frequency. V is TRBV6-5 and J is TRBJ2-3; TCRdb names TRBD1, which stays unverified in the absence of DNA. The germline CDR1 and CDR2 sequences are MNHEY and SVGAGI. CDR3 length: 15 residues. CDR3 amino acids: CASSYWAGSADTQYF.

By frequency, this clonotype is medium-sized. The chain recombines TRBV12-3 or TRBV12-4 with TRBJ2-5; TCRdb gives TRBD2 as the D gene, but with no DNA this cannot be confirmed. The CDR3 is made up of 13 amino acids. The CDR3 loop reads CASSLSPQETQYF.

V gene TRBV28 combines with J gene TRBJ2-6; the TCRdb D gene call, TRBD1, has no DNA to confirm it. Germline-derived CDR1 and CDR2 are MDHEN and SYDVKM. This CDR3 is built from 22 residues. CDR3 amino acids: CASSPDARDRRPSISGANVLTF. The variable domain in full, with the rest retrieved from reference TRBV28 and TRBJ2-6, is DVKVTQSSRYLVKRTGEKVFLECVQDMDHENMFWYRQDPGLGLRLIYFSYDVKMKEKGDIPEGYSVSREKKERFSLILESASTNQTSMYLCASSPDARDRRPSISGANVLTFGAGSRLTVL.